The rows below give T cell receptor beta chains drawn from one sample of a study of T cells after yellow fever vaccination. MiXCR, applied by TCRdb to the 5' RACE reads, yields one record per CDR3 protein. This table has fewer than 400,000 distinct CDR3 sequences, approximately 11% appearing once. Sequencing was performed on CD4+ T cells sorted from PBMCs, taken 45 days after the yellow fever booster vaccination. The receptors stem from a man aged 18 to 29 who received the YFV17D yellow fever vaccine. The CDR3 runs from the conserved cysteine through the conserved F or W. D genes are given only for firm matches. Expanded clones get a size class; other rows say once, few or many, or leave the size out.

d_call: NA
j_call: TRBJ1-1
clone_size: few
v_call: TRBV12-3/TRBV12-4
cdr3_nt: TGTGCCAGCAGTTCTGAGGGGGGGGAAACTGAAGCTTTCTTT
cdr3_aa: CASSSEGGETEAFF

d_call: NA
j_call: TRBJ2-1
clone_size: NA
v_call: TRBV12-3/TRBV12-4
cdr3_nt: TGTGCCAGCAGGCCGAGTTTGTCGAGCGGGCTGAACAATGAGCAGTTCTTC
cdr3_aa: CASRPSLSSGLNNEQFF

d_call: NA
j_call: TRBJ2-6
clone_size: NA
v_call: TRBV7-9
cdr3_nt: TGTGCCAGCAGCTCACCAAAAACTGGGGCCAACGTCCTGACTTTC
cdr3_aa: CASSSPKTGANVLTF

d_call: TRBD2
j_call: TRBJ2-5
clone_size: NA
v_call: TRBV5-1
cdr3_nt: TGCGCCAGCACCTCGTCTGCGGGGGGTGGGCAAGAGACCCAGTACTTC
cdr3_aa: CASTSSAGGGQETQYF

d_call: NA
j_call: TRBJ2-6
clone_size: NA
v_call: TRBV20-1
cdr3_nt: TGCAGTGCTGCAACCTCTGGGGCCAACGTCCTGACTTTC
cdr3_aa: CSAATSGANVLTF

d_call: NA
j_call: TRBJ2-4
clone_size: few
v_call: TRBV29-1
cdr3_nt: TGCAGCGTTTCAGAGGGGGTAGCCAAAAACATTCAGTACTTC
cdr3_aa: CSVSEGVAKNIQYF

d_call: TRBD2
j_call: TRBJ2-5
clone_size: few
v_call: TRBV20-1
cdr3_nt: TGCAGTGCTAGAAGGGCTAGCGGGGGACAAGAGACCCAGTACTTC
cdr3_aa: CSARRASGGQETQYF

d_call: TRBD1
j_call: TRBJ2-3
clone_size: few
v_call: TRBV5-4
cdr3_nt: TGTGCCAGCAGCTTCCGACAGGGAAGCACAGATACGCAGTATTTT
cdr3_aa: CASSFRQGSTDTQYF

d_call: NA
j_call: TRBJ2-3
clone_size: NA
v_call: TRBV5-1
cdr3_nt: TGCGCCAGCAACCCCGGAGGGGGGGACACAGATACGCAGTATTTT
cdr3_aa: CASNPGGGDTDTQYF

d_call: TRBD1
j_call: TRBJ2-1
clone_size: many
v_call: TRBV5-1
cdr3_nt: TGTGCCAGCAGCTTGGGACAGTACAATGAGCAGTTCTTC
cdr3_aa: CASSLGQYNEQFF

d_call: NA
j_call: TRBJ2-2
clone_size: NA
v_call: TRBV27
cdr3_nt: TGTGCCAGCAGTTTTTTTACAGGGGCGGGAACCGGGGAGCTGTTTTTT
cdr3_aa: CASSFFTGAGTGELFF

d_call: TRBD1
j_call: TRBJ2-2
clone_size: many
v_call: TRBV12-3/TRBV12-4
cdr3_nt: TGTGCCAGCAGTCCCCAGGGGGCAGACACCGGGGAGCTGTTTTTT
cdr3_aa: CASSPQGADTGELFF

d_call: TRBD1
j_call: TRBJ1-2
clone_size: NA
v_call: TRBV12-3/TRBV12-4
cdr3_nt: TGTGCCAGCAGTTTAGGAGGACAGGGAGGCTATGGCTACACCTTC
cdr3_aa: CASSLGGQGGYGYTF

d_call: NA
j_call: TRBJ1-2
clone_size: NA
v_call: TRBV4-2
cdr3_nt: TGTGCCAGCAGCCAAGGGGTACGGGCCCTTAACTATGGCTACACCTTC
cdr3_aa: CASSQGVRALNYGYTF

d_call: NA
j_call: TRBJ2-5
clone_size: NA
v_call: TRBV6-6
cdr3_nt: TGTGCCAGCAGTTCCGTGGGTAGCGGACAAGAGACCCAGTACTTC
cdr3_aa: CASSSVGSGQETQYF

d_call: NA
j_call: TRBJ1-4
clone_size: NA
v_call: TRBV20-1
cdr3_nt: TGCAGTGCTAGGCCGACAGCATCTAATGAAAAACTGTTTTTT
cdr3_aa: CSARPTASNEKLFF

d_call: NA
j_call: TRBJ2-1
clone_size: few
v_call: TRBV5-1
cdr3_nt: TGCGCCAGCAGCCTACAGGGAGGTGAGCAGTTCTTC
cdr3_aa: CASSLQGGEQFF

d_call: NA
j_call: TRBJ1-1
clone_size: NA
v_call: TRBV18
cdr3_nt: TGTGCCAGCTCACCTAATGACAGAGAGAACACTGAAGCTTTCTTT
cdr3_aa: CASSPNDRENTEAFF

d_call: NA
j_call: TRBJ2-1
clone_size: NA
v_call: TRBV30
cdr3_nt: TGTGCCTGGAGTGGTTCGGCGAGCTCCTACAATGAGCAGTTCTTC
cdr3_aa: CAWSGSASSYNEQFF

d_call: NA
j_call: TRBJ1-2
clone_size: few
v_call: TRBV29-1
cdr3_nt: TGCAGCGTGGGCGGGGACTATGGCTACACCTTC
cdr3_aa: CSVGGDYGYTF

d_call: TRBD2
j_call: TRBJ2-7
clone_size: few
v_call: TRBV6-2/TRBV6-3
cdr3_nt: TGTGCCAGCATCCACCCTATAGCGGGAGCCTACGAGCAGTACTTC
cdr3_aa: CASIHPIAGAYEQYF

d_call: NA
j_call: TRBJ2-3
clone_size: NA
v_call: TRBV29-1
cdr3_nt: TGCAGCGTTGTTGGACGATCCCCAAGGGATACGCAGTATTTT
cdr3_aa: CSVVGRSPRDTQYF

d_call: NA
j_call: TRBJ2-2
clone_size: NA
v_call: TRBV7-3
cdr3_nt: TGTGCCAGCAGAGAAGTCAGGAACACCGGGGAGCTGTTTTTT
cdr3_aa: CASREVRNTGELFF

d_call: NA
j_call: TRBJ1-3
clone_size: NA
v_call: TRBV5-1
cdr3_nt: TGCGCCAGCAGCTTGAGCCAGTGGACACTTGGAAACACCATATATTTT
cdr3_aa: CASSLSQWTLGNTIYF

d_call: NA
j_call: TRBJ2-1
clone_size: few
v_call: TRBV7-9
cdr3_nt: TGTGCCAGCAGCTTAGGTTTCGGGGGCTACAATGAGCAGTTCTTC
cdr3_aa: CASSLGFGGYNEQFF

d_call: NA
j_call: TRBJ1-1
clone_size: NA
v_call: TRBV20-1
cdr3_nt: TGCAGTGCTAGGGACGGGGGGAACACTGAAGCTTTCTTT
cdr3_aa: CSARDGGNTEAFF

d_call: NA
j_call: TRBJ1-1
clone_size: NA
v_call: TRBV27
cdr3_nt: TGTGCCAGCAGGACCCGGGATTTCAACACTGAAGCTTTCTTT
cdr3_aa: CASRTRDFNTEAFF

d_call: NA
j_call: TRBJ2-5
clone_size: many
v_call: TRBV28
cdr3_nt: TGTGCCAGCAGTCGTGACCCCGCAGAGACCCAGTACTTC
cdr3_aa: CASSRDPAETQYF

d_call: NA
j_call: TRBJ2-7
clone_size: few
v_call: TRBV9
cdr3_nt: TGTGCCAGCAGCGTAGAAGTTTCGGGCTACGAGCAGTACTTC
cdr3_aa: CASSVEVSGYEQYF

d_call: TRBD1
j_call: TRBJ2-4
clone_size: few
v_call: TRBV2
cdr3_nt: TGTGCCAGCAGTGGTACAGGGGCCCTGGCAGGAAACATTCAGTACTTC
cdr3_aa: CASSGTGALAGNIQYF

d_call: NA
j_call: TRBJ1-5
clone_size: NA
v_call: TRBV19
cdr3_nt: TGTGCCAGTAGTATAGGTAGACAGCACAATCAGCCCCAGCATTTT
cdr3_aa: CASSIGRQHNQPQHF

d_call: NA
j_call: TRBJ1-2
clone_size: NA
v_call: TRBV19
cdr3_nt: TGTGCCAGTAGACAAGACGGGGAAACTAACTATGGCTACACCTTC
cdr3_aa: CASRQDGETNYGYTF

d_call: NA
j_call: TRBJ1-5
clone_size: many
v_call: TRBV4-3
cdr3_nt: TGCGCCAGCAGCCAAGGGTCTGGCAATCAGCCCCAGCATTTT
cdr3_aa: CASSQGSGNQPQHF

d_call: NA
j_call: TRBJ2-2
clone_size: medium-sized
v_call: TRBV12-3/TRBV12-4
cdr3_nt: TGTGCCAGCAGTTTAGGTGCCAGCACCGGGGAGCTGTTTTTT
cdr3_aa: CASSLGASTGELFF

d_call: TRBD2
j_call: TRBJ2-3
clone_size: many
v_call: TRBV19
cdr3_nt: TGTGCCAGTCGGACTAGCGGGGAAGCTGTCGGCACAGATACGCAGTATTTT
cdr3_aa: CASRTSGEAVGTDTQYF

d_call: NA
j_call: TRBJ2-2
clone_size: NA
v_call: TRBV9
cdr3_nt: TGTGCCAGCAGCGTAGAGGGGGGGGGACCCACCGGGGAGCTGTTTTTT
cdr3_aa: CASSVEGGGPTGELFF

d_call: NA
j_call: TRBJ2-5
clone_size: many
v_call: TRBV23-1
cdr3_nt: TGCGCCAGCAGTCAAAAAGGGGTGGAAGAGACCCAGTACTTC
cdr3_aa: CASSQKGVEETQYF

d_call: NA
j_call: TRBJ1-1
clone_size: few
v_call: TRBV6-6
cdr3_nt: TGTGCCAGCAGTAAAGAGGGACAACCGAATGATTTCTTT
cdr3_aa: CASSKEGQPNDFF

d_call: TRBD2
j_call: TRBJ2-5
clone_size: NA
v_call: TRBV2
cdr3_nt: TGTGCCAGCACCGAGGGTACTAGCGGGGGTACCCAGTACTTC
cdr3_aa: CASTEGTSGGTQYF

d_call: TRBD1
j_call: TRBJ2-1
clone_size: NA
v_call: TRBV20-1
cdr3_nt: TGCAGTGCTAGTGGACAGGGGACCTACAATGAGCAGTTCTTC
cdr3_aa: CSASGQGTYNEQFF

d_call: NA
j_call: TRBJ1-6
clone_size: few
v_call: TRBV15
cdr3_nt: TGTGCCACCAGCAGAGGGGCTGGTTCACCCCTCCACTTT
cdr3_aa: CATSRGAGSPLHF

d_call: TRBD2
j_call: TRBJ2-5
clone_size: few
v_call: TRBV4-2
cdr3_nt: TGTGCCAGCAGCCAAGGGGGGAGCCTAGCGGGCCTCCCACGAGGGACCCAGTACTTC
cdr3_aa: CASSQGGSLAGLPRGTQYF

d_call: NA
j_call: TRBJ1-1
clone_size: few
v_call: TRBV6-2/TRBV6-3
cdr3_nt: TGTGCCAGCATAACAGAACCGAACACTGAAGCTTTCTTT
cdr3_aa: CASITEPNTEAFF

d_call: NA
j_call: TRBJ2-5
clone_size: NA
v_call: TRBV5-6
cdr3_nt: TGTGCCAGCAGCTTCGAAAACGGAGGGGAAGAGACCCAGTACTTC
cdr3_aa: CASSFENGGEETQYF

d_call: TRBD2
j_call: TRBJ2-1
clone_size: many
v_call: TRBV12-3/TRBV12-4
cdr3_nt: TGTGCCAGCAGTTTGCCTAGCGGGTCATACAATGAGCAGTTCTTC
cdr3_aa: CASSLPSGSYNEQFF

d_call: TRBD1
j_call: TRBJ2-3
clone_size: few
v_call: TRBV6-5
cdr3_nt: TGTGCCAGCAGAAGACAGGGCCACACAGATACGCAGTATTTT
cdr3_aa: CASRRQGHTDTQYF

d_call: TRBD1
j_call: TRBJ2-5
clone_size: few
v_call: TRBV7-2
cdr3_nt: TGTGCCAGCAGCTTACTCCGGGACAGGGCTCAAGAGACCCAGTACTTC
cdr3_aa: CASSLLRDRAQETQYF

d_call: TRBD1
j_call: TRBJ2-5
clone_size: NA
v_call: TRBV6-5
cdr3_nt: TGTGCCAGCAGACCCCGGGACAGGGGGCAGGAGACCCAGTACTTC
cdr3_aa: CASRPRDRGQETQYF

d_call: TRBD2
j_call: TRBJ2-5
clone_size: NA
v_call: TRBV5-1
cdr3_nt: TGCGCCAGCAGCACGGGGGGGCAATCGGGAGAGACCCAGTACTTC
cdr3_aa: CASSTGGQSGETQYF

d_call: TRBD2
j_call: TRBJ2-3
clone_size: NA
v_call: TRBV7-9
cdr3_nt: TGTGCCAGCTATCCCTTGGGGCGCGGGGGAGTCGACACAGATACGCAGTATTTT
cdr3_aa: CASYPLGRGGVDTDTQYF

d_call: NA
j_call: TRBJ2-2
clone_size: many
v_call: TRBV4-3
cdr3_nt: TGCGCCAGCAGCCAAGACCGCACCGGGGAGCTGTTTTTT
cdr3_aa: CASSQDRTGELFF

d_call: NA
j_call: TRBJ1-2
clone_size: NA
v_call: TRBV4-1
cdr3_nt: TGCGCCAGCAGCCTTCGGCGGGGCGGCTATGGCTACACCTTC
cdr3_aa: CASSLRRGGYGYTF

d_call: TRBD1
j_call: TRBJ2-2
clone_size: NA
v_call: TRBV27
cdr3_nt: TGTGCCAGCAGTTTAGGACAGGGGGCGTACGGGGAGCTGTTTTTT
cdr3_aa: CASSLGQGAYGELFF

d_call: NA
j_call: TRBJ1-2
clone_size: NA
v_call: TRBV7-9
cdr3_nt: TGTGCCAGCAGCAGAATCGGGCGAAACTATGGCTACACCTTC
cdr3_aa: CASSRIGRNYGYTF

d_call: NA
j_call: TRBJ2-5
clone_size: NA
v_call: TRBV7-9
cdr3_nt: TGTGCCAGCAGCCGTAGGAGGGGGCTAAGGCAAGAGACCCAGTACTTC
cdr3_aa: CASSRRRGLRQETQYF

d_call: NA
j_call: TRBJ2-2
clone_size: NA
v_call: TRBV12-3/TRBV12-4
cdr3_nt: TGTGCCAGCAGTTATCAGGGACCCGGGGAGCTGTTTTTT
cdr3_aa: CASSYQGPGELFF

d_call: NA
j_call: TRBJ2-1
clone_size: many
v_call: TRBV20-1
cdr3_nt: TGCAGTGCTAGGAAAACGGGGGGCCTCATCAATGAGCAGTTCTTC
cdr3_aa: CSARKTGGLINEQFF

d_call: NA
j_call: TRBJ1-1
clone_size: NA
v_call: TRBV18
cdr3_nt: TGTGCCAGCTCACTCCAGGGAACTATGGAAGCTTTCTTT
cdr3_aa: CASSLQGTMEAFF

d_call: TRBD2
j_call: TRBJ2-2
clone_size: few
v_call: TRBV6-2/TRBV6-3
cdr3_nt: TGTGCCAGCAGTTACTGGGGGACTAGCGGGGCCACCGGGGAGCTGTTTTTT
cdr3_aa: CASSYWGTSGATGELFF

d_call: NA
j_call: TRBJ2-3
clone_size: few
v_call: TRBV6-2/TRBV6-3
cdr3_nt: TGTGCCAGCAGTCCGAGGACATCTAGCACAGATACGCAGTATTTT
cdr3_aa: CASSPRTSSTDTQYF